The source of this T cell receptor beta chain is a study of T-cell reconstitution after alpha-beta-depleted transplantation in children. Whole-study findings and limits: Surviving recipient T cells and thymic progenitors accounted for the high day-60 TCRbeta diversity observed in some patients. Roughly two months post-transplant, alpha-beta T cells reportedly originated from several hundred graft clones that had expanded. Hyperexpanded clones declined; after one year, newly produced T cells mostly supplied diversity.

As regards this clonotype: What it binds is unknown.

This sample's TCRbeta library carried unique molecular identifier barcodes. TCRdb re-derived calls from the PCR reads in MiXCR, one entry per CDR3 protein. The data show approximately 300,000 distinct CDR3 sequences, about 9.5% seen once. The CDR3 loop spans 15 amino acids. Deletions cut 2 bases from V and 2 bases from J, with 8 bases between. The germline CDR1 and CDR2 sequences are SGHKS and YYEKEE (reference sequence). V gene TRBV5-5 combines with J gene TRBJ2-6; the D is unclear. This TCR was recovered from a boy in the first two years of life with acute myeloid leukemia, due to receive a stem cell transplant. Sample: PBMCs, taken before TCRalphabeta/CD19-depleted stem cell transplant. The CDR3: CASSFPAPGANVLTF. The CDR3 DNA reads as TGTGCCAGCAGCTTCCCGGCTCCTGGGGCCAACGTCCTGACTTTC.